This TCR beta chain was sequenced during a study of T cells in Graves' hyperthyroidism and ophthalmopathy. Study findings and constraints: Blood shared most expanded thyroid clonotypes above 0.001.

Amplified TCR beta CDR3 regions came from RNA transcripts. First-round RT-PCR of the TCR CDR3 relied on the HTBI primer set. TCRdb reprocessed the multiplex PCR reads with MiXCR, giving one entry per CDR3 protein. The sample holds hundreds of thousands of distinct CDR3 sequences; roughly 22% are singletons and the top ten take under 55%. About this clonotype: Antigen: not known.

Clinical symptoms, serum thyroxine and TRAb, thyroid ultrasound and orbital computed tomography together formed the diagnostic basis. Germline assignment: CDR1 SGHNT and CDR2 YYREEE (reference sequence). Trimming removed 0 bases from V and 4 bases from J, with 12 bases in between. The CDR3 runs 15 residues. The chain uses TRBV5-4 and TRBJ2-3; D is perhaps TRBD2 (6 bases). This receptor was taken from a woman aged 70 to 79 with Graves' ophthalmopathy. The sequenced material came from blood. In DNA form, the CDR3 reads TGTGCCAGCAGCTTGGGGGCTAGCGCGGCAGATACGCAGTATTTT. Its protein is CASSLGASAADTQYF.